What follows describes a single T cell receptor beta chain. Its antigen remains undetermined. The record has no base qualities; no much larger clone is one base away. Looking up the germline V gene yields CDR1 SGHVS and CDR2 FNYEAQ. Its CDR3 holds 14 amino acids, cysteine through phenylalanine. CDR3 DNA only is kept here, 42 bases in frame from base 1. V gives up 1 base and J gives up 4 bases, and the segment between their germline ends measures 8 bases. This sample stems from a study of blood T cell repertoires in COVID-19 (dated by TCRdb to about 2020). Regarding the complete study: The collaborator samples originated in the United States, Italy and Spain and spanned the acute and convalescent phases of COVID-19. The prospective study material was composed of cDNA or gDNA derived from T cells, B-cell-depleted T cells, or PBMCs. Subjects who had been exposed to COVID-19, were actively infected with it, or had recovered from it provided the deeply sampled blood TCRbeta repertoires that made up the dataset. The repertoires were released in a freely available public database meant as a resource for research on the immune response to SARS-CoV-2. Samples were obtained from the ongoing ImmuneRACE study (first 160 participants) and from some 1,200 subjects provided by 6 global collaborators. A de-identified subject ID, COVID-19 status, age in years and sex were almost always included in the sample metadata. HLA class I and class II types, where available, came from metadata supplied by the sample provider rather than from assay-based typing.

Paper-wide results and their limitations: The amount of clinical and demographic metadata varied by source and participant and was provided uncurated.

TCRbeta CDR3 regions were amplified from genomic DNA using the immunoSEQ Assay, a bias-controlled multiplex PCR. As for the authors' bioinformatics: The number of nucleated cells in each sample was estimated from the amplification of reference gene primers within the assay. To quantify the absolute abundance of each unique TCRbeta CDR3 rearrangement, sequence reads were collapsed and filtered. For each sample, productive Simpson clonality was calculated by taking the square root of Simpson's diversity index across productive rearrangements. In its TCRdb copy, this immuneACCESS table keeps in-frame sequences only and misses some clones. Where compared with another copy, unresolved V genes explain less than half of these, and the others have no known cause. The D gene and trimming were derived from the DNA, and the V and J assignments and clone size from that table. The sample table lists 110,000 or so clones, about 87% of them with a count of one. Clones ranked in the top ten supply around 1.1% of the sample.

Each collaborating institution followed its own protocols to collect whole blood in K2EDTA tubes. For TCRbeta analysis, collaborators shipped samples as frozen whole blood, isolated PBMCs, or DNA extracted from either of those sample types. What was sequenced was peripheral blood. The sequence links TRBV7-6 to TRBJ1-5; TRBD1 is a possible D gene, resting on 5 matching bases. This receptor was obtained from a human donor in a cohort sampled during active COVID-19. DNA sequence: TGTGCCAGCAGCTTAGGGGGGAGGAATCAGCCCCAGCATTTT. Translated, this gives CASSLGGRNQPQHF.